This is a list of T cell receptor beta chains from one sample in a study of blood T cell repertoires in COVID-19. Assay used: immunoSEQ multiplex PCR; TCRdb lists only in-frame clones, some missing. The sample has about 190,000 clones, roughly 78% seen once. The sequenced material came from peripheral blood. The receptor source for this set is a woman at least 80 years old with active or convalescent COVID-19. The CDR3 runs from the conserved cysteine through the conserved F or W. Each record gives: D gene, clone size, J gene, CDR3 length, V gene, CDR3 protein, CDR3 DNA. The D gene is left open where the match is weak. Rows may omit the clone size; those that give it use once, few, many or a size class.

- - TRBJ2-1 13 TRBV27 CASSLWTDNEQFF TGTGCCAGCAGTTTATGGACAGACAATGAGCAGTTCTTC
TRBD1 - TRBJ1-1 15 TRBV6-5 CASSYLQGAGTEAFF TGTGCCAGCAGTTACCTACAGGGGGCGGGCACTGAAGCTTTCTTT
TRBD2 - TRBJ2-7 14 TRBV6-5 CASSSSGLATEQYF TGTGCCAGCAGTTCCTCGGGACTAGCAACCGAGCAGTACTTC
TRBD2 once TRBJ2-2 16 TRBV7-2 CASSLSGGQGAGELFF TGTGCCAGCAGCCTTAGCGGGGGCCAGGGGGCCGGGGAGCTGTTTTTT
- - TRBJ2-5 13 TRBV27 CASSLRKEETQYF TGTGCCAGCAGCCTAAGAAAAGAAGAGACCCAGTACTTC
TRBD1 - TRBJ1-2 14 TRBV28 CASSRNDRVYGYTF TGTGCCAGCAGCCGGAATGACAGGGTTTATGGCTACACCTTC
- - TRBJ1-1 12 TRBV7-2 CASSLVNTEAFF TGTGCCAGCAGCTTAGTAAACACTGAAGCTTTCTTT
TRBD1 - TRBJ1-6 14 TRBV2 CASSTADRVSPLHF TGTGCCAGCAGCACCGCCGACAGGGTTTCACCCCTCCACTTT
TRBD2 - TRBJ2-2 16 TRBV7-8 CASSLRARLAGGTLFF TGTGCCAGCAGCTTAAGGGCCCGACTAGCGGGGGGTACGCTGTTTTTT
TRBD1 - TRBJ1-2 13 TRBV6-5 CASSYGTGKGYTF TGTGCCAGCAGTTACGGGACAGGGAAGGGCTACACCTTC
TRBD1 - TRBJ1-1 15 TRBV28 CASSLHTGGTTEAFF TGTGCCAGCAGTCTTCATACAGGGGGCACCACTGAAGCTTTCTTT
- - TRBJ2-5 14 TRBV10-2 CASSELLTQETQYF TGCGCCAGCAGTGAGTTGTTGACTCAAGAGACCCAGTACTTC
- - TRBJ2-4 15 TRBV6-5 CASSLGLGAKNIQYF TGTGCCAGCAGTTTGGGACTGGGAGCGAAAAACATTCAGTACTTC
- - TRBJ1-6 13 TRBV6-5 CASARSQNSPLHF TGTGCCAGCGCTAGGAGCCAGAATTCACCCCTCCACTTT
TRBD2 - TRBJ2-5 15 TRBV5-6 CASSSSGGVQETQYF TGTGCCAGCAGCTCAAGCGGGGGGGTTCAAGAGACCCAGTACTTC
- few TRBJ2-1 14 TRBV7-8 CASSFLVGPAEQFF TGTGCCAGCAGCTTCCTGGTGGGCCCAGCTGAGCAGTTCTTC
TRBD2 - TRBJ2-3 17 TRBV10-3 CAIIPIRAGGGQDTQYF TGTGCCATCATCCCTATACGCGCGGGGGGGGGTCAAGATACGCAGTATTTT